This T cell receptor beta chain was sequenced in a study of response to subunit inactivated influenza vaccine. The length of the CDR3 is 15 residues. Germline-derived CDR1 and CDR2 are SGDLS and YYNGEE. J lost 7 bases, V lost 3 bases, and 6 bases had no gene match. Findings of the study overall: Each seasonal influenza vaccination, the authors suggested, recruits few new T cells.

Many counts were recorded for this clonotype. The antigen remains unidentified. TCRdb processed the RT-PCR reads anew with MiXCR; each CDR3 protein has one entry. The profile shows hundreds of thousands of distinct CDR3 sequences, roughly 8.2% of them singletons. The chain joins TRBV9 to TRBJ2-5, with 13 nucleotides matching TRBD2. Sequenced material: PBMCs from blood, taken around 2 years after vaccination. The clonotype comes from a man between 50 and 75 years old who received an inactivated influenza vaccine. CDR3 coding DNA: TGTGCCAGCAGCGCAGGGACTAGCGGGAAAGGGACCCAGTACTTC. Its translation: CASSAGTSGKGTQYF.